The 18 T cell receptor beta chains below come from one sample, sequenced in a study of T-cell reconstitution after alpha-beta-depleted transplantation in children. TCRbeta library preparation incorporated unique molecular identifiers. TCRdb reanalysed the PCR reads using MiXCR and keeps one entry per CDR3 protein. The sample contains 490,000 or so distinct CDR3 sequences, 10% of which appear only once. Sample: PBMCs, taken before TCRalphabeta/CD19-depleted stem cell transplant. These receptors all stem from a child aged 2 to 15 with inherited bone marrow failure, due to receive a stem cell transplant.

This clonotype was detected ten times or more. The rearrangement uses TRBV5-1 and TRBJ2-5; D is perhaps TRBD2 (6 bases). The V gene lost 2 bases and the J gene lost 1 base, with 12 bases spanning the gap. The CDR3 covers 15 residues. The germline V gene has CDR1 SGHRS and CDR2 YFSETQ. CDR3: CASSLGSGLQETQYF. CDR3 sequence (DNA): TGCGCCAGCAGCTTAGGTAGCGGCCTCCAAGAGACCCAGTACTTC.

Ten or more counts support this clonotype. The DNA for the CDR3 is TGCGCCAGCAGCATGGGACAGGGTGTGTTGGGCGCAGATACGCAGTATTTT. Translation gives CASSMGQGVLGADTQYF. The chain recombines TRBV5-1 with TRBJ2-3; 9 nucleotides align to TRBD1. The germline CDR1 and CDR2 sequences are SGHRS and YFSETQ. The J segment lost 4 bases and the V segment lost 4 bases, leaving 13 bases of the junction unmatched. The CDR3 has 17 amino acids.

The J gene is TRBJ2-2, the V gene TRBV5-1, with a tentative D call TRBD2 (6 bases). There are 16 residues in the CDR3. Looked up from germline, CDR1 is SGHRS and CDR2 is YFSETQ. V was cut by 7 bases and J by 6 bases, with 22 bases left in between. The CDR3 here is CASSAFGSRASGELFF. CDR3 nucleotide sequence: TGCGCCAGCTCCGCATTCGGGAGCAGGGCGTCCGGGGAGCTGTTTTTT.

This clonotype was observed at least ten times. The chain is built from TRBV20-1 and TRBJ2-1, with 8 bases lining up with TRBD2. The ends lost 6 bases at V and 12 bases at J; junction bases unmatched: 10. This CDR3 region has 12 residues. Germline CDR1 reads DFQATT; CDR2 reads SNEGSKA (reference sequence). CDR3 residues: CSARAGGFGQFF. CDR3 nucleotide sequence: TGCAGTGCCAGGGCGGGGGGTTTTGGGCAGTTCTTC.

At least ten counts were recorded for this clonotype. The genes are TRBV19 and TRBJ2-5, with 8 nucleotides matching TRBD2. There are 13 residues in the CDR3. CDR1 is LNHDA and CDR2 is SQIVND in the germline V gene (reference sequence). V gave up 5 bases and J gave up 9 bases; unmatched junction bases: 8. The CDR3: CASSPPAGAPQYF. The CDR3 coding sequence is TGTGCCAGTAGTCCACCAGCGGGAGCCCCCCAGTACTTC.

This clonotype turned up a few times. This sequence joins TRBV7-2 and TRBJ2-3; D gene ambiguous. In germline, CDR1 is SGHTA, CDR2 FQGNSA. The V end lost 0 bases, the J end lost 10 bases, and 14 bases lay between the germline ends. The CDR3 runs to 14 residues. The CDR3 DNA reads TGTGCCAGCAGCTTAGCGGGGTGGCTAAGATCGCAGTATTTT. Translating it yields CASSLAGWLRSQYF. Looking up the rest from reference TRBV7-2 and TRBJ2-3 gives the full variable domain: GAGVSQSPSNKVTEKGKDVELRCDPISGHTALYWYRQSLGQGLEFLIYFQGNSAPDKSGLPSDRFSAERTGGSVSTLTIQRTQQEDSAVYLCASSLAGWLRSQYFGPGTRLTVL.

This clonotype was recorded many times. The CDR3 here is CASRSRTNPQYF. CDR3 coding DNA: TGTGCCAGCAGATCCCGGACTAACCCGCAGTACTTC. The chain is built from TRBV6-2 or TRBV6-3 and TRBJ2-7; D is possibly TRBD2 (6 bases). Germline CDR1 and CDR2: MNHEY and SVGEGT. This CDR3 comprises 12 residues. The V gene lost 6 bases and the J gene lost 9 bases, with 15 bases spanning the gap.

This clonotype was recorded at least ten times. Written as DNA, the CDR3 is TGCGCCAGCAGCCTACTAGCGGGAGAATACGAGCAGTACTTC. This sequence encodes CASSLLAGEYEQYF. V is TRBV5-1 and J is TRBJ2-7; TRBD2 aligns across 11 bases. Germline CDR1 is SGHRS and CDR2 is YFSETQ. This CDR3 has 14 amino acids. Trimming took 4 bases from V and 4 from J; bases not matched to a gene: 4.

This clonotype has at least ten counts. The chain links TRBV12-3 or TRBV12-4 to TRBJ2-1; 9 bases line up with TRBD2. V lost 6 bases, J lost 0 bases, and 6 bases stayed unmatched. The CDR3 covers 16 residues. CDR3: CASRSLSGSSYNEQFF. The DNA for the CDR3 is TGTGCCAGCAGGTCTCTTAGCGGGAGCTCCTACAATGAGCAGTTCTTC.

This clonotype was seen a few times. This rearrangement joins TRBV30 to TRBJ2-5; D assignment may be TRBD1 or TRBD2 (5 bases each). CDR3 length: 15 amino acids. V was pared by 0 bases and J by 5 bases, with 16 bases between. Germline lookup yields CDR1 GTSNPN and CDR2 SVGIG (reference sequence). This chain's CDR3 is CAWSVQGSWGETQYF. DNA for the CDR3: TGTGCCTGGAGTGTACAAGGATCCTGGGGGGAGACCCAGTACTTC.

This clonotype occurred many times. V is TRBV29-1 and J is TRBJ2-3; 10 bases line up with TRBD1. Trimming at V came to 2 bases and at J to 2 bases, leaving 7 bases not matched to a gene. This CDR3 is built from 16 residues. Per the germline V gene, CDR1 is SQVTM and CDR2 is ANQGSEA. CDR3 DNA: TGCAGCGTTGAAAACCGGGACAGGGGAAACACAGATACGCAGTATTTT. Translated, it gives CSVENRDRGNTDTQYF.

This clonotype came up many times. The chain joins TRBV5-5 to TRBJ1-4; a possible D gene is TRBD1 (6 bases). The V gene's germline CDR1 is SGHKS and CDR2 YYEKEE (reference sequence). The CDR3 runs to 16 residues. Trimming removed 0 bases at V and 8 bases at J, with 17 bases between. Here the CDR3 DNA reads TGTGCCAGCAGCTTGGCCGACAGGCGCGAGGGGGAAAAACTGTTTTTT. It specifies CASSLADRREGEKLFF.

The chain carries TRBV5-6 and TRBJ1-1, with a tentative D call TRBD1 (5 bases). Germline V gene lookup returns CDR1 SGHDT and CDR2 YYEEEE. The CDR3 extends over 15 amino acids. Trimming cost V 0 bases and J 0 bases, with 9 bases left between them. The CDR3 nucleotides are TGTGCCAGCAGCTTGGAGGGACCCATGAACACTGAAGCTTTCTTT. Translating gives CASSLEGPMNTEAFF.

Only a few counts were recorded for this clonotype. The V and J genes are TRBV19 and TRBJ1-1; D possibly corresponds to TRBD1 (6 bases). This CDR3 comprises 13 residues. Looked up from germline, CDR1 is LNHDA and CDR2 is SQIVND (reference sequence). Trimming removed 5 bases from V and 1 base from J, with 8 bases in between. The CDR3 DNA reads TGTGCCAGTAGTGCGGGACAGAACACTGAAGCTTTCTTT. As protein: CASSAGQNTEAFF.

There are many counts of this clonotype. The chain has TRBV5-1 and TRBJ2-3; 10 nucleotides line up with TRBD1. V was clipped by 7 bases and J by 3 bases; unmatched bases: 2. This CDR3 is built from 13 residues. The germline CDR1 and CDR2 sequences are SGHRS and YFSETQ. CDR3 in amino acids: CASGTGETDTQYF. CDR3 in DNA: TGCGCCAGCGGGACAGGGGAGACAGATACGCAGTATTTT.

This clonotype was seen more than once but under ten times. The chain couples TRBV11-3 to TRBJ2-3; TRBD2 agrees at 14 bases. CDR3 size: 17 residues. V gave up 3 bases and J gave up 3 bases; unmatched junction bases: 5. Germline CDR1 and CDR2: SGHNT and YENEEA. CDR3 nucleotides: TGTGCCAGCAGCTTGGATGGACTAGCGGGAGGAACAGATACGCAGTATTTT. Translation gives CASSLDGLAGGTDTQYF.

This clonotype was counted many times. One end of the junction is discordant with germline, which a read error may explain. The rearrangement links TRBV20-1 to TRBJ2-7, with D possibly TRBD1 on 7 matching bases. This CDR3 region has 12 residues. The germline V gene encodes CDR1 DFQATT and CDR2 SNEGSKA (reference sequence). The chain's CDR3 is CSARADREVQYF. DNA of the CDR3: TGCAGTGCCAGAGCCGACAGGGAGGTGCAGTACTTC.

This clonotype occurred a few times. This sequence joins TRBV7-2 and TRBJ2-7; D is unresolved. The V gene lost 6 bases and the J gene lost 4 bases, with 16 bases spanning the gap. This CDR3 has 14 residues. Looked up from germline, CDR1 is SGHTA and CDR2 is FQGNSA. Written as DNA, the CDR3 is TGTGCCAGCAGTCCAACTCGTTCCCTATACGAGCAGTACTTC. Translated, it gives CASSPTRSLYEQYF.